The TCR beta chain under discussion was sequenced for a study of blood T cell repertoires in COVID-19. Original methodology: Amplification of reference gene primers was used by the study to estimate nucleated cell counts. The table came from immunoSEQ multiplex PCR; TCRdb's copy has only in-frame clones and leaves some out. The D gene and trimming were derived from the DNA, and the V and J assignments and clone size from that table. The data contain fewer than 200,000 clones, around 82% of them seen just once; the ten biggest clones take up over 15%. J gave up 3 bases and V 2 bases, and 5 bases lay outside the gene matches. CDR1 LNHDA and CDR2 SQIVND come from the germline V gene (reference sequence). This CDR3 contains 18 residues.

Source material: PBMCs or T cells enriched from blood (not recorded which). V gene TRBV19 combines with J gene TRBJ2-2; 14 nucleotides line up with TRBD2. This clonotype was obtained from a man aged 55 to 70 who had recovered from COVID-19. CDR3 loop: CASSILGLAGVYTGELFF. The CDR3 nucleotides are TGTGCCAGTAGTATATTGGGACTAGCGGGAGTGTACACCGGGGAGCTGTTTTTT.